The clone carrying this T cell receptor beta chain has just a few counts. These data originate in a study of regulatory T cells in long-lasting Graves disease. The time point denotes: persistent/refractory GD, antithyroid drugs over 5 years with positive TRAb. The TCR library was made from RNA that had been extracted from PBMCs in TRIzol. Library construction for TCR beta used iRepertoire HTBI primers and Arm-PCR of CDR3 regions. TCRdb re-derived calls from the multiplex PCR reads in MiXCR, one entry per CDR3 protein. The sample includes about 460,000 distinct CDR3 sequences, 20% to 25% seen only once; the top ten take about an eighth. Trimming shortened V by 5 bases and J by 6 bases, and 14 bases separated the two germline ends. Per the germline V gene, CDR1 is MDHEN and CDR2 is SYDVKM. The length of the CDR3 is 13 residues.

Material: peripheral blood mononuclear cells (PBMCs), obtained when the disease was refractory, from a patient treated with antithyroid drugs. The chain employs TRBV28 and TRBJ2-7; D is perhaps TRBD2 (7 bases). This clonotype originated in a female donor with Graves disease. CDR3 in DNA: TGTGCCAGCAGTGACGGCGGGGGCGGCGAGCAGTACTTC. It encodes CASSDGGGGEQYF.